Sequencing of this TCR beta chain was carried out in a study of radiation and T cells in renal cell carcinoma. Study-level findings and limits: Top 100 clonotypes averaged around 50% in irradiated versus around 45% in nephrectomy-only tumors.

This sample's treatment: treatment-naive control, cytoreductive nephrectomy. The patient's renal cell carcinoma had clear cell pathology. Sequenced control tumors were from about ten males and 4 females, median age around 57. Measured with immunoSEQ multiplex PCR; TCRdb has only the in-frame clones, and not every one. In the table there are 25,000 or so clones, 45% to 70% of which are singletons. Germline lookup yields CDR1 MNHNY and CDR2 SVGAGI (reference sequence). The CDR3 is made up of 14 amino acids. Between the trimmed V and J ends, which lost 0 bases and 4 bases, there was a span of 10 bases. As to this clone: Antigen specificity is unknown.

V and J are TRBV6-6 and TRBJ2-7, with a weak D call TRBD2 (5 bases). The TCR sequence derives from a human donor with renal cell carcinoma. The sequenced sample was tumor tissue, obtained from a patient whose treatment was nephrectomy without radiotherapy. Written as DNA, the CDR3 is TGTGCCAGCAGTTACTCCTCGGGGTGGTACGAGCAGTACTTC. This sequence encodes CASSYSSGWYEQYF.